Below are 9 T cell receptor beta chains sequenced from a single sample in a study of cytotoxic CD8 clonotypes in ibrutinib-treated CLL. Libraries were prepared by immunoSEQ multiplex PCR; TCRdb keeps only in-frame clonotypes and omits some of them. The sample lists some 350,000 clones, about 61% seen once, with roughly 6.7% in the top ten. The sequencing here drew on PBMCs, taken after 36 months of ibrutinib treatment. These receptors all stem from a human donor with chronic lymphocytic leukemia.

The chain links TRBV7-8 to TRBJ1-1, with 8 bases lining up with TRBD1. The germline CDR1 and CDR2 sequences are SGHVS and FQNEAQ. The CDR3 is made up of 16 amino acids. The ends lost 0 bases at V and 1 base at J; junction bases unmatched: 4. CDR3 DNA sequence: TGTGCCAGCAGCTTAGCGAACGGACAGGGGAACACTGAAGCTTTCTTT. As protein: CASSLANGQGNTEAFF.

This clone has only a few counts. J is TRBJ1-1 and V is TRBV5-1; D not resolved. This CDR3 has 14 amino acids. V was shortened by 0 bases and J by 1 base, with 7 bases between the two germline ends. Germline CDR1 reads SGHRS; CDR2 reads YFSETQ. CDR3 DNA: TGCGCCAGCAGCTTGGAGGTCAGGAACACTGAAGCTTTCTTT. Translating gives CASSLEVRNTEAFF.

The V call is TRBV5-1, the J call TRBJ2-7, with 8 bases matching TRBD1. CDR3 length: 15 residues. Germline trimming cut 2 bases from V and 3 bases from J; bases unmatched to any gene: 7. The germline V gene has CDR1 SGHRS and CDR2 YFSETQ. The CDR3 loop is CASSFADRVYYEQYF. In nucleotides, the CDR3 is TGCGCCAGCAGCTTCGCGGACAGGGTCTACTACGAGCAGTACTTC.

V gene TRBV15 combines with J gene TRBJ1-6; a possible D gene is TRBD1 (5 bases). The V gene lost 6 bases and the J gene lost 3 bases, with 15 bases spanning the gap. The CDR3 is 16 residues long. Per the germline V gene, CDR1 is LNHNV and CDR2 is YYDKDF (reference sequence). CDR3 in amino acids: CATRGRERGYNSPLHF. As DNA, the CDR3 is TGTGCCACCAGGGGCAGGGAGAGGGGCTATAATTCACCCCTCCACTTT. Filled out from reference TRBV15 and TRBJ1-6, the complete variable domain reads DAMVIQNPRYQVTQFGKPVTLSCSQTLNHNVMYWYQQKSSQAPKLLFHYYDKDFNNEADTPDNFQSRRPNTSFCFLDIRSPGLGDTAMYLCATRGRERGYNSPLHFGNGTRLTVT.

This clone occurred a few times. The chain has TRBV7-2 and TRBJ2-3; D gene uncertain. Between the trimmed V and J ends, which lost 5 bases and 2 bases, there was a span of 14 bases. Germline CDR1 and CDR2: SGHTA and FQGNSA. The CDR3 spans 15 residues. DNA for the CDR3: TGTGCCAGCAGCCCAAGCTACCTCGACACAGATACGCAGTATTTT. Translated, it gives CASSPSYLDTDTQYF.

The V gene is TRBV6-5, the J gene TRBJ2-5, with TRBD2 identical over 10 bases. The ends lost 2 bases at V and 7 bases at J; junction bases unmatched: 1. Germline lookup yields CDR1 MNHEY and CDR2 SVGAGI. This CDR3 spans 13 amino acids. The CDR3 region has the DNA TGTGCCAGCAGTTACGTAGCGGGGGGGACCCAGTACTTC. It is translated as CASSYVAGGTQYF.

The chain couples TRBV6-5 to TRBJ1-2, with D possibly matching TRBD1 (5 bases). CDR1 is MNHEY and CDR2 is SVGAGI in the germline V gene. Trimming removed 6 bases from V and 4 bases from J, with 18 bases in between. This CDR3 has 15 residues. CDR3 residues: CASSTLGLMGYGYTF. As DNA, the CDR3 is TGTGCCAGCAGCACATTGGGGCTGATGGGCTATGGCTACACCTTC.

The rearrangement links TRBV10-1 to TRBJ2-2, with 10 nucleotides matching TRBD2. V lost 5 bases to trimming and J lost 1 base; unmatched junction nucleotides: 4. CDR1 and CDR2 (germline): WNHNN, SYGVQD (reference sequence). The CDR3 has 16 amino acids. CDR3 sequence reads: CASSSWTSGNTGELFF. CDR3 in DNA: TGCGCCAGCAGTAGTTGGACTAGCGGGAACACCGGGGAGCTGTTTTTT.

V is TRBV11-2 and J is TRBJ2-7; D might be TRBD1 or TRBD2, each matching 5 bases. Germline-derived CDR1 and CDR2 are SGHAT and FQNNGV. V dropped 4 bases and J dropped 1 base, with 11 bases sitting between them. This CDR3 has 14 amino acids. Here the CDR3 DNA reads TGTGCCAGCAGCTCCGGGACGTCTTCCTACGAGCAGTACTTC. Its translation is CASSSGTSSYEQYF.